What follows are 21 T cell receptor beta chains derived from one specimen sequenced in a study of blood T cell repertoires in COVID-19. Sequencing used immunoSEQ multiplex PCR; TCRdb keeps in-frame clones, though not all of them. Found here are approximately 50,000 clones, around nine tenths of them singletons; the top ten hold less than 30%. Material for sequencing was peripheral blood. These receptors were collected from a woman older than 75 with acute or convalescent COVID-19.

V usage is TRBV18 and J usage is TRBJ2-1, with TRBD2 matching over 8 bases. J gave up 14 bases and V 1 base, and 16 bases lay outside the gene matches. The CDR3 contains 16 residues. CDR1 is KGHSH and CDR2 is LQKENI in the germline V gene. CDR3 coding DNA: TGTGCCAGCTCACCACAACCGGTGGATATAGCGGGGCGGGAGTTCTTC. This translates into CASSPQPVDIAGREFF.

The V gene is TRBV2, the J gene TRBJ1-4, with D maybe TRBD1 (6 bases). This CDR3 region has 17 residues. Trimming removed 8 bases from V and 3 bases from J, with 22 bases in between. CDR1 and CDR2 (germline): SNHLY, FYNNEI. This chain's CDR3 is CASSSLGSDRPNEKLFF. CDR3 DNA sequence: TGTGCCAGCTCCTCCCTTGGATCCGACAGGCCTAATGAAAAACTGTTTTTT.

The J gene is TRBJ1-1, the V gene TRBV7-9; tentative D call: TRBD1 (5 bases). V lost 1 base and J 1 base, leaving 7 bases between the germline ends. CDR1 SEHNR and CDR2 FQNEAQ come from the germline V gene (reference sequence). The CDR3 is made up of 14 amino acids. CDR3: CASSLGQGNTEAFF. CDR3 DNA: TGTGCCAGCAGCTTAGGGCAGGGGAACACTGAAGCTTTCTTT.

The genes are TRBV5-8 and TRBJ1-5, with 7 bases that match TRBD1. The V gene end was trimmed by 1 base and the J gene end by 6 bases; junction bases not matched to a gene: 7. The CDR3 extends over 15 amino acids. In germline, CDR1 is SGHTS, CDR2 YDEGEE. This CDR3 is CASSLTGAQGQPQHF. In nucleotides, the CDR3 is TGTGCCAGCAGCTTGACAGGGGCGCAGGGTCAGCCCCAGCATTTT.

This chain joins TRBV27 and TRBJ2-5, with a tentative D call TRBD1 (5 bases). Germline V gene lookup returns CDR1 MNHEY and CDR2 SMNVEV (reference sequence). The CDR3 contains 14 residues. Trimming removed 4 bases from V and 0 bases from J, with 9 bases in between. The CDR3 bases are TGTGCCAGCAGTTATAAGACAGACCAAGAGACCCAGTACTTC. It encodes CASSYKTDQETQYF.

CDR3 loop: CASSEGPGIPEAFF. The CDR3, as DNA: TGTGCCAGCAGTGAGGGCCCAGGGATCCCTGAAGCTTTCTTT. This rearrangement joins TRBV6-1 to TRBJ1-1; weak D call: TRBD1 (5 bases). Germline V gene sequence: CDR1 MNHNS, CDR2 SASEGT. The CDR3 consists of 14 residues. The V and J ends lost 3 bases and 6 bases respectively, with 14 bases between them.

CDR3 protein: CASSLFGGRYNEQFF. In nucleotides, the CDR3 is TGCGCCAGCAGCTTGTTTGGGGGCCGCTACAATGAGCAGTTCTTC. V gene TRBV5-1 combines with J gene TRBJ2-1, with D possibly matching TRBD1 (6 bases). Germline V gene data show CDR1 as SGHRS and CDR2 as YFSETQ. V lost 1 base to trimming and J lost 3 bases, with 11 bases between them. This CDR3 spans 15 amino acids.

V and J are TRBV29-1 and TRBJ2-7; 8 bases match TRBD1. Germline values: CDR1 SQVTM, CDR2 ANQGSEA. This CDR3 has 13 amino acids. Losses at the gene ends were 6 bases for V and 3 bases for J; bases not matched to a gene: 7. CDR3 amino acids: CSVAFGQGYEQYV. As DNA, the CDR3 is TGCAGCGTCGCATTCGGACAGGGCTACGAGCAGTACGTC.

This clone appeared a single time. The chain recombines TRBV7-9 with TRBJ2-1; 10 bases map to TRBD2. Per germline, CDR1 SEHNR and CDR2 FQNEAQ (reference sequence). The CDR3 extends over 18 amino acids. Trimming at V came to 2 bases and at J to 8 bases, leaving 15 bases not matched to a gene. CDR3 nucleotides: TGTGCCAGCAGCTTAATTAGGAACCTAGCGGGGGACCCCGATGAGCAGTTCTTC. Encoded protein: CASSLIRNLAGDPDEQFF.

CDR3 loop: CASSQPVGHRRSNYGYTF. The CDR3 DNA follows: TGTGCCAGCAGCCAACCTGTGGGACACCGCCGCTCAAACTATGGCTACACCTTC. The chain uses TRBV3-1 (or the pseudogene TRBV3-2) and TRBJ1-2; possibly TRBD1 for D (6 bases). In germline, CDR1 is LGHDT, CDR2 YNNKEL (reference sequence). The CDR3 runs 18 residues. Deletions cut 2 bases from V and 2 bases from J, with 21 bases between.

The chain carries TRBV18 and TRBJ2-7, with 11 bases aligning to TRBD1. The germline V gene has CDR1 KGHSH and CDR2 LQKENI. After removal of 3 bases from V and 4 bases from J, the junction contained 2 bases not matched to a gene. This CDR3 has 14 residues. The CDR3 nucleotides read TGTGCCAGCTCACCGGGGACAGGGGGATACGAGCAGTACTTC. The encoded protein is CASSPGTGGYEQYF.

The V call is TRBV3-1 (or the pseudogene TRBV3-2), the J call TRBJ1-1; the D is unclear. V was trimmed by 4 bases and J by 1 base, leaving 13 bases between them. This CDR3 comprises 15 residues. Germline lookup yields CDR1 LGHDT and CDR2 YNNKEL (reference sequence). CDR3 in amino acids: CASSPGVRRNTEAFF. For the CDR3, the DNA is TGTGCCAGCAGCCCCGGGGTGCGTAGGAACACTGAAGCTTTCTTT.

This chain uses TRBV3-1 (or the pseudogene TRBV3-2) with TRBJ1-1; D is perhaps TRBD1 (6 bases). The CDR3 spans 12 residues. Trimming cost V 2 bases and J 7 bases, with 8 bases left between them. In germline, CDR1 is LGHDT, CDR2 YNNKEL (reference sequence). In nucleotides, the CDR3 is TGTGCCAGCAGCCAAAGGGGGGGTGAAGCTTTCTTT. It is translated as CASSQRGGEAFF.

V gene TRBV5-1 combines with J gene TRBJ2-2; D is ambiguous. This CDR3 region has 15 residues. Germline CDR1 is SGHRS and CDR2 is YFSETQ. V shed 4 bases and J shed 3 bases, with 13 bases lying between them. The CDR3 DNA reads TGCGCCAGCAGCGGTCTGGCGGCGGACACCGGGGAGCTGTTTTTT. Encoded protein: CASSGLAADTGELFF.

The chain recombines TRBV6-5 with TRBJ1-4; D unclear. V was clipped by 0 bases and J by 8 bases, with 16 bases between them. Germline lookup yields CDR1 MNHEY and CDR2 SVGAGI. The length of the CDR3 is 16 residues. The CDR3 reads CASSYSGSTVTEKLFF. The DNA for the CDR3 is TGTGCCAGCAGTTACTCGGGCAGCACGGTAACGGAAAAACTGTTTTTT.

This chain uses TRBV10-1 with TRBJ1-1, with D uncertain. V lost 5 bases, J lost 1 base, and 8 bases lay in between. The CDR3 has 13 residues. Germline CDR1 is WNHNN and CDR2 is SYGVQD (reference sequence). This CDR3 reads CASSLEPNTEAFF. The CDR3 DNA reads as TGCGCCAGCAGTCTGGAGCCGAACACTGAAGCTTTCTTT.

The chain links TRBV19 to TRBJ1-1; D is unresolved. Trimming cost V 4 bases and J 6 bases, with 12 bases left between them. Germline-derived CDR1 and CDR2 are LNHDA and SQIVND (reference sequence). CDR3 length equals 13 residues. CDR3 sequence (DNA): TGTGCCAGTAGTAAAAGACACGACGCTGAAGCTTTCTTT. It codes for CASSKRHDAEAFF.

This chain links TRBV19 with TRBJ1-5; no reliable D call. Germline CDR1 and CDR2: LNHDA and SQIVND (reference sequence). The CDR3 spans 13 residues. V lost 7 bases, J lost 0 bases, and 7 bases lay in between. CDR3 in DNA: TGTGCCAGTACATTGGCTAGCAATCAGCCCCAGCATTTT. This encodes CASTLASNQPQHF.

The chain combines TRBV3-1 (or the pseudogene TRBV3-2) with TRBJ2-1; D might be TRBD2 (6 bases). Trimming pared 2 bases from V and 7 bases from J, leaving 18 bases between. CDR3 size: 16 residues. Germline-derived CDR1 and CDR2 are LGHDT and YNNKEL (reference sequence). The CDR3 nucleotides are TGTGCCAGCAGCCAAACTTGGGGACTCCCTCTAAATGAGCAGTTCTTC. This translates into CASSQTWGLPLNEQFF.

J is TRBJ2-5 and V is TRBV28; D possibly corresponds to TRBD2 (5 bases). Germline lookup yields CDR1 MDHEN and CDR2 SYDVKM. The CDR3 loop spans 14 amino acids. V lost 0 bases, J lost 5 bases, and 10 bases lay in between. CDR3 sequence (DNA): TGTGCCAGCAGTTTATGGCCGGAGGAGGAGACCCAGTACTTC. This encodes CASSLWPEEETQYF. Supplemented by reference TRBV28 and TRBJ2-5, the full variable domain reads DVKVTQSSRYLVKRTGEKVFLECVQDMDHENMFWYRQDPGLGLRLIYFSYDVKMKEKGDIPEGYSVSREKKERFSLILESASTNQTSMYLCASSLWPEEETQYFGPGTRLLVL.

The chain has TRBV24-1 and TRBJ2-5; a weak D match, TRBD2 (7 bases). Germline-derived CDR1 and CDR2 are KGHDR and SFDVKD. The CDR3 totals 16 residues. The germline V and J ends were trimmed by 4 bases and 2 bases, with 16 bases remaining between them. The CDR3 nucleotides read TGTGCCACCAGTGAGGGAGGGGGGACGAGGCAAGAGACCCAGTACTTC. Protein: CATSEGGGTRQETQYF.